A single TCR beta chain is shown here with its context. Its antigen target is currently unknown. The record has no base qualities; no much larger clone is one base away. Taken from cysteine to phenylalanine, the CDR3 has 16 residues. Only CDR3 DNA is held: 48 bases, read in frame from base 1. Between the V and J ends, shortened by 3 bases and 1 base respectively, the junction contains 12 bases. The germline V gene (reference sequence) provides CDR1 LNHDA and CDR2 SQIVND. These data belong to a study of blood T cell repertoires in COVID-19 (dated by TCRdb to about 2020). Notes on the research overall: Samples from collaborators originated in the United States, Italy and Spain and spanned both the acute and convalescent phases of COVID-19. The material from the prospective study consisted of cDNA or gDNA derived from T cells, B-cell-depleted T cells, or PBMCs. The dataset comprised deeply sampled blood TCRbeta repertoires from subjects exposed to, actively infected with, or recovered from COVID-19. The repertoires were released in a freely available public database intended as a resource for research on the immune response to SARS-CoV-2. The samples were drawn from two sources: the first 160 participants of the ongoing ImmuneRACE study, and 950 to 1,500 subjects contributed by 6 global collaborators. A de-identified subject ID, COVID-19 status, age in years and sex were almost always included in the sample metadata. Where HLA class I and class II types were available, the types were taken from metadata supplied by the sample provider, not from assay-based typing. The paper's findings and limits, for the study overall: How much clinical and demographic metadata was included differed by source and by participant, and the metadata was provided uncurated.

TCRbeta CDR3 regions were amplified from genomic DNA using the immunoSEQ Assay, a bias-controlled multiplex PCR. The paper's processing steps were these. Nucleated cell counts per sample were estimated from amplification of reference gene primers within the assay. To quantify the absolute abundance of each unique TCRbeta CDR3 rearrangement, sequence reads were collapsed and filtered. For each sample, productive Simpson clonality was calculated by taking the square root of Simpson's diversity index across productive rearrangements. TCRdb carries this immuneACCESS record with in-frame sequences only. Its versions omit some clonotypes, under half of them owing to an unresolved V gene in the studies checked, with the rest unexplained. The DNA was the basis for D and trimming; V, J and clone size are from that table. Counted in this sample were some 150,000 clones; approximately 83% of them appeared once. The top ten constitute roughly 8% of the sample.

In Seattle, one collaborating source enrolled patients while the infection was active and tracked those patients longitudinally over the course of disease. The collaborating institutions used their own protocols to collect whole blood in K2EDTA tubes. For TCRbeta analysis, collaborators shipped samples in one of three forms: frozen whole blood, isolated PBMCs, or DNA extracted from either of those sample types. The clonotype originates from an older woman with COVID-19, enrolled during active disease. The chain was built from TRBV19 and TRBJ2-2; the D gene is possibly TRBD1, with 6 bases matching. Sequenced input: peripheral blood. At the DNA level, the sequence is TGTGCCAGTAGTATTGACCCGACAGGGAACACCGGGGAGCTGTTTTTT. Its translation reads: CASSIDPTGNTGELFF.